The 3 T cell receptor beta chains below come from one sample, sequenced in a study of blood T cells in healthy people across ages. Next came a second PCR, run for about 7 to 12 cycles, which used a sample-barcoded 5' primer along with a J-beta primer mix. MiXCR was run by TCRdb on the 5' RACE reads, yielding one entry per CDR3 protein. The sample gives some 1 million distinct CDR3 sequences, 35% to 55% of which show up once; about 19% is in the top ten. Sequenced material: blood. Every receptor here comes from a woman aged 55-70 years in good health.

A note on this clonotype: The junction differs from germline at one of its ends, possibly a read error. The rearrangement joins TRBV7-2 to TRBJ1-1; a possible D gene is TRBD1 (6 bases). CDR3 length equals 16 residues. Germline V gene sequence: CDR1 SGHTA, CDR2 FQGNSA. In DNA form, the CDR3 reads TGTGTCAGCAGCTTACTAACAGGGTCCTTGAACACTGAAGCTTTCTTT. This translates into CVSSLLTGSLNTEAFF.

The chain carries TRBV2 and TRBJ2-1; 10 bases agree with TRBD1. The J call may be mistaken, given a closer DNA end match to TRBJ2-7. The CDR3 contains 15 residues. CDR1 is SNHLY, CDR2 FYNNEI, per germline. This CDR3 is CASSGGQGSYNEQYF. The CDR3 DNA follows: TGTGCCAGCAGCGGGGGACAGGGGTCCTACAATGAGCAGTACTTC.

This clonotype turned up a few times. The chain combines TRBV15 with TRBJ2-6; no clear D. Germline V gene lookup returns CDR1 LNHNV and CDR2 YYDKDF (reference sequence). This CDR3 is built from 14 residues. Trimming removed 9 bases at V and 0 bases at J, with 9 bases between. In nucleotides, the CDR3 is TGTGCCACGAGCTTTGGCTCTGGGGCCAACGTCCTGACTTTC. Translation: CATSFGSGANVLTF.